Shown below are 13 T cell receptor beta chains from a single sample sequenced in a study of T cell responses to AZD1222 COVID-19 vaccine. Assay: immunoSEQ multiplex PCR; the TCRdb copy retains only in-frame clones and omits some. The repertoire holds more than 80,000 clones, with about 91% as singletons. The source material was peripheral blood, sampled 28 days after the second AZD1222 dose. Receptors were obtained from an adult who received the AZD1222 COVID-19 vaccine.

The chain recombines TRBV5-1 with TRBJ2-5; TRBD1 agrees at 10 bases. CDR1 is SGHRS and CDR2 is YFSETQ in the germline V gene. Trimming removed 4 bases from V and 2 bases from J; junction bases left unmatched: 5. The CDR3 contains 15 residues. The CDR3 is CASSPGTGDQETQYF. The CDR3 DNA sequence: TGCGCCAGCAGCCCCGGGACAGGGGATCAAGAGACCCAGTACTTC.

Note on this clone: Other DNA sequences of this sample code for an identical CDR3. The V gene is TRBV5-1, the J gene TRBJ2-7; TRBD2 might be the D (6 bases). The ends were cut back, 0 bases at V and 0 bases at J, with 7 bases in the middle. Germline V gene data show CDR1 as SGHRS and CDR2 as YFSETQ. CDR3 length equals 14 residues. The CDR3 DNA sequence: TGCGCCAGCAGCTTGGGGGACTCCTCCTACGAGCAGTACTTC. It codes for CASSLGDSSYEQYF. Filled out from reference TRBV5-1 and TRBJ2-7, the complete variable domain reads KAGVTQTPRYLIKTRGQQVTLSCSPISGHRSVSWYQQTPGQGLQFLFEYFSETQRNKGNFPGRFSGRQFSNSRSEMNVSTLELGDSALYLCASSLGDSSYEQYFGPGTRLTVT.

This clone was seen just once. This chain joins TRBV7-9 and TRBJ1-1; D is uncertain. CDR1 and CDR2 from the germline V gene are SEHNR and FQNEAQ (reference sequence). The CDR3 spans 15 residues. Trimming cost V 1 base and J 4 bases, with 13 bases left between them. The DNA for the CDR3 is TGTGCCAGCAGCTTAGTCGGGTCGCGTGGCACTGAAGCTTTCTTT. It specifies CASSLVGSRGTEAFF.

The J gene is TRBJ1-3, the V gene TRBV6-5; 9 bases match TRBD1. The length of the CDR3 is 15 residues. V gave up 6 bases and J gave up 3 bases; unmatched junction bases: 6. CDR1 MNHEY and CDR2 SVGAGI come from the germline V gene. CDR3 sequence: CASRTGGSFGNTIYF. The CDR3 DNA is TGTGCCAGCAGGACAGGGGGTAGCTTTGGAAACACCATATATTTT.

V is TRBV24-1 and J is TRBJ2-1; 7 bases agree with TRBD2. The CDR3 has 16 amino acids. Germline V gene data show CDR1 as KGHDR and CDR2 as SFDVKD. V dropped 6 bases and J dropped 7; count of bases not matched to a gene: 14. The CDR3 is CATSSASSGTKNEQFF. The CDR3 bases are TGTGCCACCAGTTCCGCTTCAAGCGGGACTAAGAATGAGCAGTTCTTC.

This clone was recorded a few times. This rearrangement joins TRBV6-1 to TRBJ1-6; D unresolved. The germline V gene has CDR1 MNHNS and CDR2 SASEGT. Trimming removed 1 base at V and 7 bases at J, with 8 bases between. This CDR3 has 14 residues. DNA for the CDR3: TGTGCCAGCAGTGAAGTAAGCGAGAATTCACCCCTCCACTTT. Translating gives CASSEVSENSPLHF.

This chain uses TRBV6-2 or TRBV6-3 with TRBJ2-5; D call uncertain. There are 14 residues in the CDR3. V was cut by 5 bases and J by 0 bases, with 10 bases left in between. Germline V gene data show CDR1 as MNHEY and CDR2 as SVGEGT. For the CDR3, the DNA is TGTGCCAGCAGTCCCGGTGGCTACCAAGAGACCCAGTACTTC. The encoded protein is CASSPGGYQETQYF.

The V call is TRBV7-9, the J call TRBJ2-5, with D unresolved. Germline V gene data show CDR1 as SEHNR and CDR2 as FQNEAQ (reference sequence). There are 17 residues in the CDR3. V was trimmed by 1 base and J by 0 bases, leaving 15 bases between them. Here the CDR3 reads CASSLGVFFGDQETQYF. CDR3 DNA sequence: TGTGCCAGCAGCTTAGGCGTGTTTTTTGGGGACCAAGAGACCCAGTACTTC.

This chain links TRBV28 with TRBJ2-1; 14 bases fit TRBD2. Germline loops: CDR1 MDHEN, CDR2 SYDVKM. This CDR3 is 17 amino acids long. J was trimmed by 5 bases and V by 9 bases; bases with no gene match: 12. CDR3 in amino acids: CASQGTSGSRRNNEQFF. Written as DNA, the CDR3 is TGTGCCAGTCAGGGGACTAGCGGGAGCCGACGTAACAATGAGCAGTTCTTC.

The chain joins TRBV5-1 to TRBJ1-4, with 7 bases fitting TRBD1. Per the germline V gene, CDR1 is SGHRS and CDR2 is YFSETQ. This CDR3 is 18 amino acids long. With 4 bases clipped from V and 3 bases from J, the junction kept 15 bases outside the gene matches. The CDR3 region is CASSPPTGRSGANEKLFF. The CDR3 DNA is TGCGCCAGCAGCCCCCCGACAGGGAGGTCGGGGGCTAATGAAAAACTGTTTTTT.

The CDR3 DNA is TGCGCCAGCAGCTTCAGTGGGGGGCTGAGGACAGATACGCAGTATTTT. Protein sequence: CASSFSGGLRTDTQYF. The chain recombines TRBV5-1 with TRBJ2-3; D tentatively reads TRBD1 or TRBD2 (6 bases each). V was shortened by 2 bases and J by 3 bases, with 16 bases between the two germline ends. This CDR3 contains 16 residues. Germline V gene lookup returns CDR1 SGHRS and CDR2 YFSETQ.

The V and J genes are TRBV7-9 and TRBJ2-2, with D perhaps matching TRBD2 (5 bases). The CDR3 has 13 residues. Looked up from germline, CDR1 is SEHNR and CDR2 is FQNEAQ (reference sequence). Between the trimmed V and J ends, which lost 1 base and 6 bases, there was a span of 6 bases. CDR3 in amino acids: CASSLGGAGELFF. CDR3 in DNA: TGTGCCAGCAGCTTAGGGGGAGCCGGGGAGCTGTTTTTT. Together with reference TRBV7-9 and TRBJ2-2, the CDR3 gives the full variable domain: DTGVSQNPRHKITKRGQNVTFRCDPISEHNRLYWYRQTLGQGPEFLTYFQNEAQLEKSRLLSDRFSAERPKGSFSTLEIQRTEQGDSAMYLCASSLGGAGELFFGEGSRLTVL.

The rearrangement joins TRBV30 to TRBJ1-1; 11 bases fit TRBD1. V lost 2 bases, J lost 10 bases, and 12 bases stayed unmatched. The CDR3 contains 15 residues. Germline CDR1 and CDR2: GTSNPN and SVGIG (reference sequence). This CDR3 reads CAWSSTSRDRGRAFF. CDR3 nucleotides: TGTGCCTGGAGTTCAACGTCCCGGGACAGGGGGAGAGCTTTCTTT. The variable domain in full, completed from reference TRBV30 and TRBJ1-1, reads SQTIHQWPATLVQPVGSPLSLECTVEGTSNPNLYWYRQAAGRGLQLLFYSVGIGQISSEVPQNLSASRPQDRQFILSSKKLLLSDSGFYLCAWSSTSRDRGRAFFGQGTRLTVV.